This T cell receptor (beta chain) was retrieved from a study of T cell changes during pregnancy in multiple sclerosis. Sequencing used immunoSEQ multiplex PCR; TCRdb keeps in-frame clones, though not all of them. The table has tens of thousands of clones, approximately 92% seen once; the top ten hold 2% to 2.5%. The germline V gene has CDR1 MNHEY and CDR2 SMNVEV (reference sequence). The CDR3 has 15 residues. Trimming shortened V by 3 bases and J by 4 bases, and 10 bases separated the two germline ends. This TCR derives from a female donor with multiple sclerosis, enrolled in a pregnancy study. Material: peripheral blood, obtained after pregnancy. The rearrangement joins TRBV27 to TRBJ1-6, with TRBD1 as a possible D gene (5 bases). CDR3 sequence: CASSFSSGYNSPLHF. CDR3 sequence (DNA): TGTGCCAGCAGTTTCTCATCAGGGTATAATTCACCCCTCCACTTT.